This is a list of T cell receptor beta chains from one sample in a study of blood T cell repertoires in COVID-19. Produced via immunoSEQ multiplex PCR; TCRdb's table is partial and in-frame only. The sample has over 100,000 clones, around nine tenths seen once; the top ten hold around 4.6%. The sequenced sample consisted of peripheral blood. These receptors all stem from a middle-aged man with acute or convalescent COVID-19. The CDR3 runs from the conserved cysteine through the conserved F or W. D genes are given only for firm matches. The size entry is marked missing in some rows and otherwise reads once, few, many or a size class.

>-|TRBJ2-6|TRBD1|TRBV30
CAWSEGAVLSGANVLTF
TGTGCCTGGAGTGAGGGGGCGGTTTTATCTGGGGCCAACGTCCTGACTTTC
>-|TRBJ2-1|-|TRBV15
CATSIDRGEQFF
TGTGCCACCAGCATTGACAGAGGTGAGCAGTTCTTC
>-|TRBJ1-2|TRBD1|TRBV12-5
CASGLLQGPGYTF
TGTGCTAGTGGTTTGTTACAGGGGCCTGGCTACACCTTC
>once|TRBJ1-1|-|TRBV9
CASSVEGGTEAFF
TGTGCCAGCAGCGTAGAAGGGGGAACTGAAGCTTTCTTT
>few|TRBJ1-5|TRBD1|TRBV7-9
CASSRTGPQPQHF
TGTGCCAGCAGCCGGACAGGGCCTCAGCCCCAGCATTTT
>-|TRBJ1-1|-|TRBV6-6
CASNQAGDINTEAFF
TGTGCCAGCAACCAAGCCGGGGATATCAACACTGAAGCTTTCTTT
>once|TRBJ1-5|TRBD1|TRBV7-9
CASSLAGQGQPRSNQPQHF
TGTGCCAGCAGCTTAGCGGGTCAGGGACAGCCCCGAAGCAATCAGCCCCAGCATTTT
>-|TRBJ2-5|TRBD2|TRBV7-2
CASSPQPGLYVRHF
TGTGCCAGCAGCCCGCAGCCGGGACTATATGTTCGGCACTTC
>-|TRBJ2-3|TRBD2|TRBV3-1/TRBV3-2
CASSRSGGGDTQYF
TGTGCCAGCAGCCGCAGCGGGGGGGGAGATACGCAGTATTTT
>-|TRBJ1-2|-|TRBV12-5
CASGLRRASYGYTF
TGTGCTAGTGGTTTGAGGCGGGCATCATATGGCTACACCTTC
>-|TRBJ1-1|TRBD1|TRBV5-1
CASSPTGTGLRMAEAFF
TGCGCCAGCAGCCCTACTGGGACAGGGCTCCGGATGGCTGAAGCTTTCTTT
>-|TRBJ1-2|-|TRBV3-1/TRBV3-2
CASSQEAKHYGYTF
TGTGCCAGCAGCCAAGAAGCGAAACACTATGGCTACACCTTC
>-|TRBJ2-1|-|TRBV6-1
CASSESWGDLQFF
TGTGCCAGCAGTGAATCATGGGGGGACTTACAGTTCTTC
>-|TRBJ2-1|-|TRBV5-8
CASSLGALSSYNEQFF
TGTGCCAGCAGCTTGGGGGCCTTGAGCTCCTACAATGAGCAGTTCTTC
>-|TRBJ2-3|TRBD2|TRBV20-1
CSASRLATSTDTQYF
TGCAGTGCTAGTCGACTAGCCACGAGCACAGATACGCAGTATTTT
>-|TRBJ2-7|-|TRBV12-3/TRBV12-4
CASSSSGEQYF
TGTGCCAGCAGCTCCAGTGGCGAGCAGTACTTC
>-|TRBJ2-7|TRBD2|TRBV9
CASSVAGTSDYEQYF
TGTGCCAGCAGCGTAGCCGGGACTAGCGACTACGAGCAGTACTTC
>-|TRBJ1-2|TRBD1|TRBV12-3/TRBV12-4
CASSWDSYGYTF
TGTGCCAGCAGTTGGGACAGCTATGGCTACACCTTC
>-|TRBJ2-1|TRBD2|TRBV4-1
CASSATSGRFPNEQFF
TGCGCCAGCAGCGCGACTAGCGGGAGGTTCCCCAATGAGCAGTTCTTC
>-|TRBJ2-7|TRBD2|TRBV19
CASSIASGSYEQYF
TGTGCCAGTAGTATCGCTAGCGGGAGTTACGAGCAGTACTTC
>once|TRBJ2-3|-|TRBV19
CASSMLAASTDTQYF
TGTGCCAGTAGTATGTTAGCGGCTAGCACAGATACGCAGTATTTT
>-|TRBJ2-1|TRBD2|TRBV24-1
CATSDARPGLANEQFF
TGTGCCACCAGTGATGCGCGCCCGGGACTAGCCAATGAGCAGTTCTTC
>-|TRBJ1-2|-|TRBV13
CASSPGAETLGYTF
TGTGCCAGCAGCCCAGGGGCCGAAACGTTAGGCTACACCTTC
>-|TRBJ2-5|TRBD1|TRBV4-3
CASSPGQGQETQYF
TGCGCCAGCAGCCCGGGACAGGGTCAAGAGACCCAGTACTTC
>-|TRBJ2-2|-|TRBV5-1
CASSLWGLEETGELFF
TGCGCCAGCAGCTTGTGGGGACTTGAAGAGACCGGGGAGCTGTTTTTT
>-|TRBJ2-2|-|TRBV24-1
CATSDRGGQNTGELFF
TGTGCCACCAGTGATAGGGGGGGACAGAACACCGGGGAGCTGTTTTTT
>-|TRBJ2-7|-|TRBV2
CAGRTDAYEQYF
TGTGCCGGAAGGACAGACGCTTACGAGCAGTACTTC
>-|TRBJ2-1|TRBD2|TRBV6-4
CASSAQWGSGSLSYNEQFF
TGTGCCAGCAGTGCCCAGTGGGGTAGCGGGAGTTTGTCCTACAATGAGCAGTTCTTC
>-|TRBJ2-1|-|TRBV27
CASSSILGAVRDEQFF
TGTGCCAGCAGTTCGATCCTAGGGGCCGTCCGGGATGAGCAGTTCTTC
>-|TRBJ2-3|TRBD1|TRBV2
CARRTGVADTQYF
TGTGCCAGGAGGACAGGGGTTGCAGATACGCAGTATTTT
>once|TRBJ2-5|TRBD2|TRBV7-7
CASSRTSGAQETQYF
TGTGCCAGCAGCCGGACTAGCGGAGCACAAGAGACCCAGTACTTC
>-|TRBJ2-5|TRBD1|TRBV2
CASGYRGQETQYF
TGTGCCAGTGGGTACAGGGGCCAAGAGACCCAGTACTTC
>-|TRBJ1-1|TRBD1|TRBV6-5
CASSYAGQGTEAFF
TGTGCCAGCAGTTACGCGGGACAGGGCACTGAAGCTTTCTTT
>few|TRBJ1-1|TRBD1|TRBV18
CASSPATAGGVTEAFF
TGTGCCAGCTCACCAGCGACCGCAGGGGGCGTAACTGAAGCTTTCTTT
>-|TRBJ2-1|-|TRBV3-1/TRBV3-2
CASSPEDINEQFF
TGTGCCAGCAGCCCCGAGGACATCAATGAGCAGTTCTTC
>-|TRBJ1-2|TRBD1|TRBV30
CAWSFGPTGGGYGYTF
TGTGCCTGGAGCTTCGGGCCGACAGGGGGCGGGTATGGCTACACCTTC
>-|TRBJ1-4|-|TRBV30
CACKTGYNEKLFF
TGTGCCTGCAAAACAGGGTATAATGAAAAACTGTTTTTT
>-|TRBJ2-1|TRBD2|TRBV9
CASSVGSAGLAGGNEQFF
TGTGCCAGCAGCGTAGGTTCAGCGGGACTAGCGGGGGGGAATGAGCAGTTCTTC
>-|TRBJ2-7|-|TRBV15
CATSSQRAGQIYEQYF
TGTGCCACCAGCAGTCAAAGGGCGGGACAGATCTACGAGCAGTACTTC
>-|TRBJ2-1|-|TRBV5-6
CASSLRGSYNEQFF
TGTGCCAGCAGCTTGCGGGGGTCCTACAATGAGCAGTTCTTC
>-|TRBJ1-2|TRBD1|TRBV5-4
CASSLDLTGVGYTF
TGTGCCAGCAGCTTGGATTTAACAGGGGTTGGCTACACCTTC
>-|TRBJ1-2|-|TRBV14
CASSQRQDVNYGYTF
TGTGCCAGCAGCCAGCGACAGGACGTGAACTATGGCTACACCTTC
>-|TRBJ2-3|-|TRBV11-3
CASSSGGEVDTQYF
TGTGCCAGCAGCTCCGGGGGAGAGGTTGATACGCAGTATTTT
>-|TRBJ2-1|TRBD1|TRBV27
CASSSGGSYNEQFF
TGTGCCAGCAGTTCAGGGGGCTCCTACAATGAGCAGTTCTTC
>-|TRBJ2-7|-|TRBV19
CASSRLSSVYEQYF
TGTGCCAGTAGTAGACTATCCTCCGTCTACGAGCAGTACTTC
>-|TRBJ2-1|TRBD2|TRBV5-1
CASSATRTSGNNEQFF
TGCGCCAGCAGCGCCACTCGGACTAGCGGGAACAATGAGCAGTTCTTC
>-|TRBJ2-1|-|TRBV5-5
CASSNRDRTDNEQFF
TGTGCCAGCTCTAACAGGGACCGTACCGACAATGAGCAGTTCTTC
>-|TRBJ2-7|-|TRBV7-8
CASSSTPNRAYEQYF
TGTGCCAGCAGCTCTACCCCCAACAGGGCCTACGAGCAGTACTTC
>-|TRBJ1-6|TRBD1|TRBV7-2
CASSSYDRGSYNSPLHF
TGTGCCAGCAGCTCATACGACAGGGGTTCCTATAATTCACCCCTCCACTTT
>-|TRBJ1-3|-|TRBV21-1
CASSKVHRESPPDSGNTIYF
TGTGCCAGCAGCAAAGTTCACAGGGAATCACCGCCCGACTCTGGAAACACCATATATTTT
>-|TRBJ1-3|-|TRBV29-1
CSVQSGNTIYF
TGCAGCGTGCAGTCTGGAAACACCATATATTTT
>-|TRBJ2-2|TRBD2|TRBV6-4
CASSASGDNTGELFF
TGTGCCAGCAGTGCTAGCGGGGATAACACCGGGGAGCTGTTTTTT
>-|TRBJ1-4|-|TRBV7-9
CASSFDRGEKLFF
TGTGCCAGCAGCTTTGACAGAGGAGAAAAACTGTTTTTT